This T cell receptor beta chain was captured in a study of blood T cell repertoires in COVID-19. Study in general: Acute and convalescent COVID-19 samples came from the United States, Italy and Spain.

Germline assignment: CDR1 SGHAT and CDR2 FQNNGV. The V gene lost 5 bases and the J gene lost 0 bases, with 11 bases spanning the gap. The CDR3 extends over 15 amino acids. Method: immunoSEQ multiplex PCR; TCRdb's copy keeps in-frame clones and lacks some. The data show approximately 250,000 clones, roughly 84% seen once. The sample comprised peripheral blood. This sequence originates from a human donor in a cohort sampled during active COVID-19. The chain joins TRBV11-2 to TRBJ1-3; D is unclear. CDR3: CASSLNGVSGNTIYF. CDR3 sequence (DNA): TGTGCCAGCAGCCTTAACGGGGTCTCTGGAAACACCATATATTTT.